The 26 T cell receptor beta chains below all came from one sample that was sequenced in a study of cytomegalovirus exposure and HLA in healthy donors. Use of 60 Vbeta and 13 Jbeta primers characterized the PCR. Method: immunoSEQ multiplex PCR; TCRdb's copy keeps in-frame clones and lacks some. The sample spans some 75,000 clones; the ten largest clones claim roughly 0.8%. The specimen was PBMCs. The receptors stem from a boy younger than 18 in good health and CMV-seronegative.

The rearrangement links TRBV28 to TRBJ1-4; 8 bases map to TRBD1. In germline, CDR1 is MDHEN, CDR2 SYDVKM. Trimming at V came to 3 bases and at J to 8 bases, leaving 5 bases not matched to a gene. The CDR3 sequence is 14 residues long. As DNA, the CDR3 is TGTGCCAGCAGTTTCCGGACAGGGAGGGAAAAACTGTTTTTT. Amino acid sequence: CASSFRTGREKLFF.

This sequence joins TRBV7-6 and TRBJ1-3, with D possibly TRBD1 on 6 matching bases. The CDR3 contains 15 residues. Germline CDR1 and CDR2: SGHVS and FNYEAQ. The V and J ends lost 5 bases and 0 bases respectively, with 11 bases between them. CDR3 region: CASSPDRYSGNTIYF. In DNA form, the CDR3 reads TGTGCCAGCAGCCCGGACAGATACTCTGGAAACACCATATATTTT.

This sequence joins TRBV2 and TRBJ1-5; D gene unclear. Germline values: CDR1 SNHLY, CDR2 FYNNEI. This CDR3 has 16 amino acids. Between the trimmed V and J ends, which lost 3 bases and 0 bases, there was a span of 12 bases. The CDR3 coding sequence is TGTGCCAGCAGTGAGCAGACACTAGCTAGCAATCAGCCCCAGCATTTT. It codes for CASSEQTLASNQPQHF.

Regarding this clone: This sample includes further DNA sequences coding for the same CDR3. The CDR3 is CAWRTVNTEAFF. CDR3 sequence (DNA): TGTGCCTGGCGGACAGTGAACACTGAAGCTTTCTTT. The rearrangement links TRBV30 to TRBJ1-1; D is possibly TRBD1 (6 bases). Germline assignment: CDR1 GTSNPN and CDR2 SVGIG (reference sequence). V was pared by 5 bases and J by 0 bases, with 7 bases between. This CDR3 has 12 amino acids.

The rearrangement joins TRBV7-9 to TRBJ2-1; 12 bases fit TRBD2. The V segment lost 1 base and the J segment 5 bases; nucleotides outside the gene matches: 3. From germline, CDR1 is SEHNR and CDR2 FQNEAQ (reference sequence). The CDR3 is 16 residues long. The CDR3 bases are TGTGCCAGCAGCTTAGGACTAGCGGGAGTCCACAATGAGCAGTTCTTC. Its translation: CASSLGLAGVHNEQFF. The full variable domain, with the rest looked up from reference TRBV7-9 and TRBJ2-1, is DTGVSQNPRHKITKRGQNVTFRCDPISEHNRLYWYRQTLGQGPEFLTYFQNEAQLEKSRLLSDRFSAERPKGSFSTLEIQRTEQGDSAMYLCASSLGLAGVHNEQFFGPGTRLTVL.

The chain carries TRBV9 and TRBJ2-5; TRBD2 matches at 10 bases. Losses at the gene ends were 1 base for V and 5 bases for J; bases not matched to a gene: 8. The CDR3 runs to 16 residues. Germline V gene data show CDR1 as SGDLS and CDR2 as YYNGEE. The CDR3 DNA sequence: TGTGCCAGCAGCGTAAGCCTAGCGGGGGCGGGGGAGACCCAGTACTTC. Translating it yields CASSVSLAGAGETQYF.

Comment on this clone: Compared with germline, one end of the junction differs, possibly owing to a read error. The genes are TRBV14 and TRBJ2-5, with 9 bases lining up with TRBD1. This CDR3 is built from 13 residues. The germline V gene has CDR1 SGHDN and CDR2 FVKESK. The CDR3 sequence: CASSQGWDRDLHF. CDR3 DNA sequence: TGTGCCAGCAGCCAAGGTTGGGACAGGGACCTCCACTTC. Variable domain in full (rest from reference TRBV14 and TRBJ2-5): EAGVTQFPSHSVIEKGQTVTLRCDPISGHDNLYWYRRVMGKEIKFLLHFVKESKQDESGMPNNRFLAERTGGTYSTLKVQPAELEDSGVYFCASSQGWDRDLHFGPGTRLLVL.

The chain links TRBV13 to TRBJ2-7; tentative D call: TRBD2 (5 bases). The CDR3 runs 15 residues. Deletions cut 6 bases from V and 0 bases from J, with 15 bases between. In germline, CDR1 is PRHDT, CDR2 FYEKMQ (reference sequence). CDR3: CASSFVGESSYEQYF. The CDR3 region has the DNA TGTGCCAGCAGTTTTGTGGGAGAGAGCTCCTACGAGCAGTACTTC.

The J gene is TRBJ1-5, the V gene TRBV6-5, with TRBD1 matching over 7 bases. Germline loops: CDR1 MNHEY, CDR2 SVGAGI. Trimming took 8 bases from V and 1 from J; bases not matched to a gene: 5. The CDR3 covers 14 residues. CDR3: CASGTGASNQPQHF. Written as DNA, the CDR3 is TGTGCCAGCGGTACAGGGGCGAGCAATCAGCCCCAGCATTTT.

The gene calls are TRBV6-1 and TRBJ2-7, with 8 positions matching TRBD2. Losses at the gene ends were 3 bases for V and 3 bases for J; bases not matched to a gene: 10. This CDR3 is 16 amino acids long. CDR1 MNHNS and CDR2 SASEGT come from the germline V gene. In nucleotides, the CDR3 is TGTGCCAGCAGTGAGATAGGGGCGGGGGGCATCTACGAGCAGTACTTC. Protein product: CASSEIGAGGIYEQYF.

This chain joins TRBV5-1 and TRBJ2-3; the match to TRBD2 covers 12 bases. This CDR3 is 16 amino acids long. The ends lost 4 bases at V and 2 bases at J; junction bases unmatched: 5. CDR1 is SGHRS, CDR2 YFSETQ, per germline. CDR3 protein: CASSIGLAGLTDTQYF. The CDR3 coding sequence is TGCGCCAGCAGCATAGGACTAGCGGGACTCACAGATACGCAGTATTTT.

The chain combines TRBV9 with TRBJ2-2; TRBD1 aligns across 7 bases. The germline V gene encodes CDR1 SGDLS and CDR2 YYNGEE. The CDR3 runs to 16 residues. V lost 0 bases to trimming and J lost 6 bases; unmatched junction nucleotides: 8. The CDR3 reads CASSVAIRQGPGELFF. Written as DNA, the CDR3 is TGTGCCAGCAGCGTAGCCATCAGACAGGGTCCCGGGGAGCTGTTTTTT.

V usage is TRBV2 and J usage is TRBJ2-7; D remains unclear. Germline CDR1 SNHLY, CDR2 FYNNEI. The CDR3 has 13 residues. The V end lost 2 bases, the J end lost 0 bases, and 5 bases lay between the germline ends. The CDR3 region is CASSEHGSYEQYF. The CDR3, as DNA: TGTGCCAGCAGTGAACACGGCTCCTACGAGCAGTACTTC.

This chain's CDR3 is CASSLSAGLDEQYF. CDR3 coding DNA: TGCGCCAGCAGCTTGAGTGCAGGGCTGGACGAGCAGTACTTC. This sequence joins TRBV5-1 and TRBJ2-7, with a tentative D call TRBD1 (5 bases). Trimming took off 1 base at V and 5 bases at J, with 13 bases between the two ends. The CDR3 spans 14 residues. Germline lookup yields CDR1 SGHRS and CDR2 YFSETQ.

The V call is TRBV30, the J call TRBJ1-5; D might be TRBD1 (6 bases). Germline CDR1 reads GTSNPN; CDR2 reads SVGIG (reference sequence). V was clipped by 4 bases and J by 9 bases, with 13 bases between them. The CDR3 extends over 12 amino acids. The CDR3: CAWNRVIGPQHF. The CDR3 coding sequence is TGTGCCTGGAACAGGGTAATAGGGCCCCAGCATTTT. The full variable domain, its missing parts supplied by reference TRBV30 and TRBJ1-5, is SQTIHQWPATLVQPVGSPLSLECTVEGTSNPNLYWYRQAAGRGLQLLFYSVGIGQISSEVPQNLSASRPQDRQFILSSKKLLLSDSGFYLCAWNRVIGPQHFGDGTRLSIL.

J is TRBJ1-3 and V is TRBV7-3, with 9 bases that match TRBD1. The CDR3 contains 16 residues. After removal of 5 bases from V and 2 bases from J, the junction contained 7 bases not matched to a gene. Germline assignment: CDR1 SGHTA and CDR2 FQGTGA. In nucleotides, the CDR3 is TGTGCCAGCAGCCCCCAGGGGGACAGGGCTGGAAACACCATATATTTT. This gives the protein CASSPQGDRAGNTIYF. Full variable domain (outside the CDR3, taken from reference TRBV7-3 and TRBJ1-3): GAGVSQTPSNKVTEKGKYVELRCDPISGHTALYWYRQSLGQGPEFLIYFQGTGAADDSGLPNDRFFAVRPEGSVSTLKIQRTERGDSAVYLCASSPQGDRAGNTIYFGEGSWLTVV.

J is TRBJ2-1 and V is TRBV28; TRBD2 aligns across 8 bases. Losses at the gene ends were 2 bases for V and 7 bases for J; bases not matched to a gene: 7. Germline lookup yields CDR1 MDHEN and CDR2 SYDVKM. The CDR3 is made up of 15 amino acids. CDR3: CASSLPRSGGNEQFF. As DNA, the CDR3 is TGTGCCAGCAGTTTACCAAGGTCGGGAGGGAATGAGCAGTTCTTC.

The rearrangement links TRBV9 to TRBJ1-2, with no clear D. Germline CDR1 is SGDLS and CDR2 is YYNGEE. This CDR3 is 16 amino acids long. Trimming left V 0 bases short and J 4 bases short, with 16 bases between. The CDR3 region has the DNA TGTGCCAGCAGCGTAGATTGGGCAGTTGTACCCTATGGCTACACCTTC. It translates to CASSVDWAVVPYGYTF.

The rearrangement uses TRBV4-1 and TRBJ2-5; D is unclear. The CDR3 extends over 15 amino acids. Trimming removed 0 bases from V and 0 bases from J, with 8 bases in between. Looked up from germline, CDR1 is MGHRA and CDR2 is YSYEKL. CDR3 amino acids: CASSQDLRYQETQYF. The CDR3, as DNA: TGCGCCAGCAGCCAAGATCTCCGGTACCAAGAGACCCAGTACTTC.

On this clone itself: The junction shows a germline mismatch at one end, possibly a read error. V and J are TRBV29-1 and TRBJ1-1; 8 bases match TRBD1. CDR3 length equals 12 residues. Per the germline V gene, CDR1 is SQVTM and CDR2 is ANQGSEA. The DNA for the CDR3 is TGCAGCACCTCGACAGGGGAGGTTGGATTTGACTTT. It specifies CSTSTGEVGFDF.

This chain uses TRBV10-1 with TRBJ1-3, with D possibly matching TRBD1 (6 bases). Germline values: CDR1 WNHNN, CDR2 SYGVQD (reference sequence). There are 15 residues in the CDR3. The V gene lost 3 bases and the J gene lost 0 bases, with 9 bases spanning the gap. The CDR3 bases are TGCGCCAGCAGTGATGGGGGCGACTCTGGAAACACCATATATTTT. This gives the protein CASSDGGDSGNTIYF.

This chain joins TRBV4-1 and TRBJ1-2; weak D call: TRBD1 (6 bases). The CDR3 loop spans 16 amino acids. Germline V CDR1 and CDR2: MGHRA, YSYEKL. V was clipped by 1 base and J by 0 bases, with 12 bases between them. CDR3 nucleotide sequence: TGCGCCAGCAGCCAAGCGTGGCAGGGGACTAACTATGGCTACACCTTC. It encodes CASSQAWQGTNYGYTF.

The gene calls are TRBV30 and TRBJ1-2; 8 nucleotides line up with TRBD1. Germline V gene sequence: CDR1 GTSNPN, CDR2 SVGIG (reference sequence). The CDR3 is made up of 13 amino acids. Trimming removed 4 bases from V and 8 bases from J; junction bases left unmatched: 9. The CDR3 loop is CAWTQDRAYGYTF. The DNA for the CDR3 is TGTGCCTGGACCCAGGACAGGGCGTACGGCTACACCTTC.

The genes are TRBV6-5 and TRBJ2-7, with D possibly matching TRBD2 (5 bases). Germline V gene data show CDR1 as MNHEY and CDR2 as SVGAGI. The CDR3 contains 13 residues. V shed 5 bases and J shed 5 bases, with 13 bases lying between them. DNA for the CDR3: TGTGCCAGCAGTCCGGGGATTATCCACGAGCAGTACTTC. It specifies CASSPGIIHEQYF.

CDR3 nucleotides: TGTGCCAGCTCACCTCTCGGGATGACAGATACGCAGTATTTT. Translation: CASSPLGMTDTQYF. The chain uses TRBV18 and TRBJ2-3, with D possibly being TRBD2 (5 bases). The CDR3 runs 14 residues. Germline lookup yields CDR1 KGHSH and CDR2 LQKENI. The V end was cut by 3 bases, the J end by 3 bases, with 10 bases between.

The V call is TRBV9, the J call TRBJ2-6; 9 bases are shared with TRBD1. The germline gives CDR1 SGDLS, CDR2 YYNGEE. The junction had 3 bases not matched to a gene; V was cut back by 3 bases and J by 2 bases. The CDR3 sequence is 16 residues long. The CDR3 here is CASSDYRGPGANVLTF. Written as DNA, the CDR3 is TGTGCCAGCAGCGACTACAGGGGGCCTGGGGCCAACGTCCTGACTTTC.